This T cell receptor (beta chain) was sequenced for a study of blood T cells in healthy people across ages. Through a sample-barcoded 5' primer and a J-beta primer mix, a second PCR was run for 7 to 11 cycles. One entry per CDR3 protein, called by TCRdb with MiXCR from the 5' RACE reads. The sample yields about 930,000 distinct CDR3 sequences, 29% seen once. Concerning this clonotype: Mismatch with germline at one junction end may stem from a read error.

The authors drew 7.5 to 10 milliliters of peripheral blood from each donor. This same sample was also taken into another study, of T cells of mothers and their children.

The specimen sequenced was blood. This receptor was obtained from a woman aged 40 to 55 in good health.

In nucleotides, the CDR3 is TGTGCCAGCAGCCTAGACACCGGGGAGCGGTTTTTT. This translates into CASSLDTGERFF. The genes are TRBV7-6 and TRBJ2-2; a weak D match, TRBD2 (5 bases). CDR3 size: 12 residues. The germline CDR1 and CDR2 sequences are SGHVS and FNYEAQ. The full variable domain, in which reference TRBV7-6 and TRBJ2-2 provide the parts outside the CDR3, is GAGVSQSPRYKVTKRGQDVALRCDPISGHVSLYWYRQALGQGPEFLTYFNYEAQQDKSGLPNDRFSAERPEGSISTLTIQRTEQRDSAMYRCASSLDTGERFFGEGSRLTVL.